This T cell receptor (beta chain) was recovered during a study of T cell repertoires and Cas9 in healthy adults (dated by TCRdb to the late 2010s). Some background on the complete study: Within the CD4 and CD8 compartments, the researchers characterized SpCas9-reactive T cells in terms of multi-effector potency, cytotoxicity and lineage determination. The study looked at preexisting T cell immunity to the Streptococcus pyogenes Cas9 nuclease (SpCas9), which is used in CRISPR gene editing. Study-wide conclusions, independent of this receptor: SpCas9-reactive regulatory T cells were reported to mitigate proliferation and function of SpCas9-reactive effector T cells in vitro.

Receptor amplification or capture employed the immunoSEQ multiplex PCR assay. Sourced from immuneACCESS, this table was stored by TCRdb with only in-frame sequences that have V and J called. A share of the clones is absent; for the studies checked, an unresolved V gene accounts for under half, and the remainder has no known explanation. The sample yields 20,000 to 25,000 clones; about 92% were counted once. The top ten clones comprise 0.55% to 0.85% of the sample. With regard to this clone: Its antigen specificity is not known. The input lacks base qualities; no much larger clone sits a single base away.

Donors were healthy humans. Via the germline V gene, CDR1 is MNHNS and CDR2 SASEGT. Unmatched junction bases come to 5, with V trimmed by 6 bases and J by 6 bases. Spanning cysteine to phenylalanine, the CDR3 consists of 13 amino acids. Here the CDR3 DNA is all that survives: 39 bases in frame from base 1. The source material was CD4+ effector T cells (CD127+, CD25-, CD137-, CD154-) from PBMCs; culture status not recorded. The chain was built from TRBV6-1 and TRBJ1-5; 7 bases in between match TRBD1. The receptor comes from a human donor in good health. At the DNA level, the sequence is TGTGCCAGCAGGACGGCAGGGGGTCAGCCCCAGCATTTT. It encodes CASRTAGGQPQHF.